This T cell receptor beta chain was found in a study of tumor-infiltrating lymphocytes in oesophageal squamous cell carcinoma. This CDR3 spans 15 amino acids. CDR1 is MNHNS, CDR2 SASEGT, per germline. Germline trimming cut 5 bases from V and 4 bases from J; bases unmatched to any gene: 7. In TCRdb, the PCR reads were re-called with MiXCR into one record per CDR3 protein. The data contain almost 20,000 distinct CDR3 sequences, roughly two fifths of them singletons. The sample taken for sequencing was esophageal tumor tissue. The chain links TRBV6-1 to TRBJ1-4; TRBD1 aligns across 7 bases. The receptor was isolated from a male donor with esophageal squamous cell carcinoma. This CDR3 reads CASSTGTAINEKLFF. The CDR3 DNA follows: TGTGCCAGCAGTACAGGGACAGCCATTAATGAAAAACTGTTTTTT.